One and the same sample provided the 3 T cell receptor beta chains below, sequenced in a study of blood T cells in healthy people across ages. A second about 6 to 11 cycle PCR used barcoded and J-beta primers. TCRdb passed the 5' RACE reads through MiXCR, listing each CDR3 protein once. The sample lists approximately 800,000 distinct CDR3 sequences, about 55% occurring once. Sequenced input: blood. Receptors were obtained from a man of 80 years or more in good health.

This clonotype occurred a few times. The chain carries TRBV6-2 or TRBV6-3 and TRBJ1-2; D is perhaps TRBD1 (6 bases). CDR3 length: 13 residues. Germline V CDR1 and CDR2: MNHEY, SVGEGT. With 10 bases removed from V and 0 bases from J, the gap between germline ends came to 12 bases. CDR3 amino acids: CATRQVPNYGYTF. CDR3 sequence (DNA): TGTGCCACCCGACAGGTCCCTAACTATGGCTACACCTTC.

The chain uses TRBV7-9 and TRBJ2-1, with TRBD2 matching 14 bases. The CDR3 runs to 18 residues. Germline values: CDR1 SEHNR, CDR2 FQNEAQ (reference sequence). V lost 5 bases and J lost 0; bases outside the gene matches: 6. CDR3 sequence (DNA): TGTGCCAGCAGCCCAACCGGGACTAGCGGGGGCTCCTACAATGAGCAGTTCTTC. Translation: CASSPTGTSGGSYNEQFF.

The chain is built from TRBV18 and TRBJ2-3; D not certain. Germline CDR1 is KGHSH and CDR2 is LQKENI. V lost 1 base to trimming and J lost 1 base, with 12 bases between them. This CDR3 comprises 16 residues. CDR3 DNA sequence: TGTGCCAGCTCACCACTGACTGGTCCCCGCACAGATACGCAGTATTTT. Protein: CASSPLTGPRTDTQYF. Filled out from reference TRBV18 and TRBJ2-3, the complete variable domain reads NAGVMQNPRHLVRRRGQEARLRCSPMKGHSHVYWYRQLPEEGLKFMVYLQKENIIDESGMPKERFSAEFPKEGPSILRIQQVVRGDSAAYFCASSPLTGPRTDTQYFGPGTRLTVL.